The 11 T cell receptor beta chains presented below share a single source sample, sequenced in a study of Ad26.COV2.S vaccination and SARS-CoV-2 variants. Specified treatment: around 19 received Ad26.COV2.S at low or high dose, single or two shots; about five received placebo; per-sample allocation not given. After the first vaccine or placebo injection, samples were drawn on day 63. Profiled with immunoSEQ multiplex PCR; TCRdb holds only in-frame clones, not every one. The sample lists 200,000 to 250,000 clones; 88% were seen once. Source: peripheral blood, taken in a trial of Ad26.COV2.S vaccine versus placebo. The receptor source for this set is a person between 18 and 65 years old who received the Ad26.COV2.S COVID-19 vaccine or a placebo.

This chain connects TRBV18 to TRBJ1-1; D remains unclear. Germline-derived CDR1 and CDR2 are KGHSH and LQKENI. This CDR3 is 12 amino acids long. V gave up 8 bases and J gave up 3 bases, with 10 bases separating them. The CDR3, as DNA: TGTGCCAGCCGAACCGCAGACACTGAAGCTTTCTTT. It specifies CASRTADTEAFF.

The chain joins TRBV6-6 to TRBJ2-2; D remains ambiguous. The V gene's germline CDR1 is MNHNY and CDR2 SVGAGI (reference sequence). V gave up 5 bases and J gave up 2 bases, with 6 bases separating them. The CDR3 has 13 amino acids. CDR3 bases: TGTGCCAGCAGTGCAAGAAACACCGGGGAGCTGTTTTTT. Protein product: CASSARNTGELFF.

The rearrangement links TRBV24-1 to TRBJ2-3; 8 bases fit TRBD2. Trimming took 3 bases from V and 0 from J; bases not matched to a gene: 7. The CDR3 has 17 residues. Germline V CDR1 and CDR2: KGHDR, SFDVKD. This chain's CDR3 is CATSDPGGEWSTDTQYF. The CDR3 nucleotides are TGTGCCACCAGTGATCCGGGGGGGGAGTGGAGCACAGATACGCAGTATTTT.

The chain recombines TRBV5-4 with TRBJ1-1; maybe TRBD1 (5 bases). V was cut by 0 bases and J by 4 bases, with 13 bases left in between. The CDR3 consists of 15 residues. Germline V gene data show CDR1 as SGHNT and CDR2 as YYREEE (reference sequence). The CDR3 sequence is CASSLEQARGTEAFF. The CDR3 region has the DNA TGTGCCAGCAGCTTGGAACAGGCCCGGGGCACTGAAGCTTTCTTT. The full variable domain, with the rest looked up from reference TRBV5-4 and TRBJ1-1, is ETGVTQSPTHLIKTRGQQVTLRCSSQSGHNTVSWYQQALGQGPQFIFQYYREEENGRGNFPPRFSGLQFPNYSSELNVNALELDDSALYLCASSLEQARGTEAFFGQGTRLTVV.

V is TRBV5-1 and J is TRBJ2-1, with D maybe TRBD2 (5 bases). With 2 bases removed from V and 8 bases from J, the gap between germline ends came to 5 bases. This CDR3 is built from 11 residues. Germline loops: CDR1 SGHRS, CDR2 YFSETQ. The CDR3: CASSFSDEQFF. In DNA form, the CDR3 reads TGCGCCAGCAGCTTTAGCGATGAGCAGTTCTTC. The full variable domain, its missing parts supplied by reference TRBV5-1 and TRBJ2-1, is KAGVTQTPRYLIKTRGQQVTLSCSPISGHRSVSWYQQTPGQGLQFLFEYFSETQRNKGNFPGRFSGRQFSNSRSEMNVSTLELGDSALYLCASSFSDEQFFGPGTRLTVL.

The CDR3 protein is CATSSSTANTGELFF. Here the CDR3 DNA reads TGTGCCACCAGCAGTTCAACAGCGAACACCGGGGAGCTGTTTTTT. The chain employs TRBV15 and TRBJ2-2, with D uncertain. Germline loops: CDR1 LNHNV, CDR2 YYDKDF (reference sequence). The germline V and J ends were trimmed by 3 bases and 0 bases, with 8 bases remaining between them. The CDR3 runs 15 residues.

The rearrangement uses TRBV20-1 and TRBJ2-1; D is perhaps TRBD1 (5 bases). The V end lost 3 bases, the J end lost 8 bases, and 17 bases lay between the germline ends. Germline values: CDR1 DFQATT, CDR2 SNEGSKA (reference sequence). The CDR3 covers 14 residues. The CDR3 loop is CSASQGPRSHEQFF. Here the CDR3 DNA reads TGCAGTGCTAGTCAGGGCCCTAGGTCCCATGAGCAGTTCTTC.

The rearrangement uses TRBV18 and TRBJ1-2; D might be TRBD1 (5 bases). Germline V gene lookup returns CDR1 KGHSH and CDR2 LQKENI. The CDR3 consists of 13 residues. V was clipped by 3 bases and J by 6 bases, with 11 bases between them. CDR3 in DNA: TGTGCCAGCTCACCCGGGACCGGTAATGGCTACACCTTC. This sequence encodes CASSPGTGNGYTF. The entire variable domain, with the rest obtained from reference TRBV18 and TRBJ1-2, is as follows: NAGVMQNPRHLVRRRGQEARLRCSPMKGHSHVYWYRQLPEEGLKFMVYLQKENIIDESGMPKERFSAEFPKEGPSILRIQQVVRGDSAAYFCASSPGTGNGYTFGSGTRLTVV.

The CDR3 loop reads CASSLALEQYF. Written as DNA, the CDR3 is TGTGCCAGCAGCTTAGCCCTCGAGCAGTACTTC. V usage is TRBV11-2 and J usage is TRBJ2-7; D remains ambiguous. CDR1 and CDR2 from the germline V gene are SGHAT and FQNNGV. V dropped 1 base and J dropped 6 bases, with 4 bases sitting between them. This CDR3 is 11 amino acids long.

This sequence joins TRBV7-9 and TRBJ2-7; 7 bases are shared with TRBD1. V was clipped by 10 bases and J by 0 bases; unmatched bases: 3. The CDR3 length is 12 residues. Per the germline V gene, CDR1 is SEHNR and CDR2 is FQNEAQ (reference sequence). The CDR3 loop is CANGDSSYEQYF. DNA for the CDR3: TGTGCCAACGGGGACAGCTCCTACGAGCAGTACTTC.

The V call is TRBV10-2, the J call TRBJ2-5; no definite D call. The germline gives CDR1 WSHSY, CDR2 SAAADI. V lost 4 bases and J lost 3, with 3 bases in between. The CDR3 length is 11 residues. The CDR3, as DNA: TGCGCCAGCAGTGGAAAAGAGACCCAGTACTTC. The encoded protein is CASSGKETQYF.